This T cell receptor beta chain was recorded in a study of T cell changes during pregnancy in multiple sclerosis. Sequencing used immunoSEQ multiplex PCR; TCRdb keeps in-frame clones, though not all of them. The sample yields some 93,000 clones, 80% to 95% seen once. CDR3 size: 18 residues. Germline CDR1 is MGHRA and CDR2 is YSYEKL. V gave up 0 bases and J gave up 4 bases; unmatched junction bases: 6. The sequence came from a female donor with multiple sclerosis, enrolled in a pregnancy study. Material: peripheral blood, obtained after pregnancy. V and J are TRBV4-1 and TRBJ2-1, with 13 bases fitting TRBD2. CDR3 bases: TGCGCCAGCAGCCAAGAATTCCTGGGACTAGCGGGATACAATGAGCAGTTCTTC. It encodes CASSQEFLGLAGYNEQFF.